The rows below give T cell receptor beta chains drawn from one sample of a study of blood T cell repertoires in COVID-19. Produced via immunoSEQ multiplex PCR; TCRdb's table is partial and in-frame only. The table includes about 400,000 clones, 86% detected once. Material: peripheral blood. These receptors originate from a woman aged 60 to 75 with COVID-19, enrolled during active disease. Each CDR3 is given with its conserved first and last residue. Each record gives: clone size, D gene, J gene, V gene, CDR3 DNA, CDR3 protein. A D gene is named only where the DNA matches it firmly. Clone size is given for some rows only: seen once, a few or many times, or a class if the clone is expanded.

abundance: .; d_gene: .; j_gene: TRBJ2-7; v_gene: TRBV12-3/TRBV12-4; CDR3nt: TGTGCCAGCACCCACAGGGAGGGATGGGAGCAGTACTTC; CDR3aa: CASTHREGWEQYF
abundance: few; d_gene: .; j_gene: TRBJ1-4; v_gene: TRBV4-2; CDR3nt: TGTGCCAGCAGCCAAGAAAGGGGGGGGAATGAAAAACTGTTTTTT; CDR3aa: CASSQERGGNEKLFF
abundance: .; d_gene: .; j_gene: TRBJ1-1; v_gene: TRBV7-3; CDR3nt: TGTGCCAGCAGCTTAATAGGGGGGAACACTGAAGCTTTCTTT; CDR3aa: CASSLIGGNTEAFF
abundance: .; d_gene: .; j_gene: TRBJ2-5; v_gene: TRBV4-1; CDR3nt: TGCGCCAGCAGCCAGAGGGGGAACCAAGAGACCCAGTACTTC; CDR3aa: CASSQRGNQETQYF
abundance: .; d_gene: .; j_gene: TRBJ1-5; v_gene: TRBV4-3; CDR3nt: TGCGCCAGCAGCCAAGAGACAGGTCCTCTCCCCCAGCATTTT; CDR3aa: CASSQETGPLPQHF
abundance: .; d_gene: TRBD1; j_gene: TRBJ2-7; v_gene: TRBV10-2; CDR3nt: TGCGCCAGCAGGGACCCGACAGGGAGCTACGAGCAGTACTTC; CDR3aa: CASRDPTGSYEQYF
abundance: .; d_gene: .; j_gene: TRBJ1-2; v_gene: TRBV6-6; CDR3nt: TGTGCCAGCAGTTACTCTGCAGACTATGGCTACACCTTC; CDR3aa: CASSYSADYGYTF
abundance: .; d_gene: .; j_gene: TRBJ2-5; v_gene: TRBV6-2/TRBV6-3; CDR3nt: TGTGCCAGCAGTTACAGACAGGTAGAAGAGACCCAGTACTTC; CDR3aa: CASSYRQVEETQYF
abundance: .; d_gene: .; j_gene: TRBJ1-6; v_gene: TRBV5-5; CDR3nt: TGTGCCAGCAATACAGAGAGCTCCTATAATTCACCCCTCCACTTT; CDR3aa: CASNTESSYNSPLHF
abundance: .; d_gene: .; j_gene: TRBJ1-1; v_gene: TRBV11-2; CDR3nt: TGTGCCAGCAGCTGGTTCCAGGGTTCAGCTTTCTTT; CDR3aa: CASSWFQGSAFF
abundance: .; d_gene: .; j_gene: TRBJ2-7; v_gene: TRBV5-1; CDR3nt: TGCGCCAGCAGCGGAGTAGGGACACCATCACCTTCCTACGAGCAGTACTTC; CDR3aa: CASSGVGTPSPSYEQYF
abundance: .; d_gene: TRBD2; j_gene: TRBJ2-5; v_gene: TRBV7-3; CDR3nt: TGTGCCAGCAGCCCGACTAGCGGGGGGCAAGAGACCCAGTACTTC; CDR3aa: CASSPTSGGQETQYF
abundance: .; d_gene: .; j_gene: TRBJ2-2; v_gene: TRBV5-1; CDR3nt: TGCGCCAGCGATAGGGGTGCCGGGGAGCTGTTTTTT; CDR3aa: CASDRGAGELFF
abundance: .; d_gene: .; j_gene: TRBJ2-1; v_gene: TRBV7-8; CDR3nt: TGTGCCAGCAGCTTAATTTCCAACAGGCTGCAAAATGAGCAGTTCTTC; CDR3aa: CASSLISNRLQNEQFF
abundance: .; d_gene: .; j_gene: TRBJ1-2; v_gene: TRBV29-1; CDR3nt: TGCAGCGTTGAACCCCCGGGGGGCTATGGTGGCTACACCTTC; CDR3aa: CSVEPPGGYGGYTF
abundance: .; d_gene: .; j_gene: TRBJ1-4; v_gene: TRBV19; CDR3nt: TGTGCCAGTAGCAACAGTGGGAGGAAGGAGGAAAAACTGTTTTTT; CDR3aa: CASSNSGRKEEKLFF